This T cell receptor (beta chain) was documented in a study of T cells in Graves' hyperthyroidism and ophthalmopathy. Amplified TCR beta CDR3 regions came from RNA transcripts. The HTBI primer set was used in a first-round RT-PCR of the TCR CDR3. TCRdb analysed the multiplex PCR reads with MiXCR anew, one entry per CDR3 protein. Of almost 600,000 distinct CDR3 sequences in the sample, about half are singletons; the top ten hold around 7.7%. Stable disease denoted Graves' hyperthyroidism without ophthalmopathy progression within 18 months. Hyperthyroidism was newly diagnosed in patients aged 18 to 65 (duration under 2 months). In making diagnoses, clinical symptoms, serum thyroxine and TRAb, thyroid ultrasound and orbital computed tomography were all used. As regards this clonotype: Because it lacks the conserved phenylalanine or tryptophan at the end, this CDR3 is likely a read error. It is unclear where the CDR3 begins or ends on the DNA, so no DNA is shown, and the CDR3 is as TCRdb lists it.

Sequencing was carried out using peripheral blood or thyroid tissue (not recorded which). The TCR comes from a young woman with Graves' hyperthyroidism.

The CDR3 loop reads CASSGRWGTSG. This sequence joins TRBV5-4 and TRBJ2-7; TRBD2 reflects the table's D call only, with no check against the DNA. Inclusive of both ends, the CDR3 amounts to 11 amino acids. Germline V lookup: CDR1 SGHNT, CDR2 YYREEE (reference sequence).